These 28 T cell receptor beta chains came from one sample sequenced in a study of cytomegalovirus exposure and HLA in healthy donors. PCR employed 60 Vbeta and 13 Jbeta primers. Using immunoSEQ multiplex PCR, the repertoire was profiled, and TCRdb retains in-frame clones only, with some absent. The sample includes over 120,000 clones, over 70% of them seen just once. The sample comprised PBMCs. The origin of the receptors is a man aged 35 to 55 in good health and CMV-seronegative.

This clone was observed a few times. The chain employs TRBV5-8 and TRBJ1-3, with a tentative D call TRBD1 (6 bases). Trimming removed 7 bases from V and 1 base from J, with 15 bases in between. The CDR3 runs to 15 residues. The germline V gene encodes CDR1 SGHTS and CDR2 YDEGEE. The CDR3 coding sequence is TGTGCCAGCTCAGACAGGAGATATTCTGGAAACACCATATATTTT. Its protein product is CASSDRRYSGNTIYF.

The chain recombines TRBV5-1 with TRBJ2-2; TRBD1 aligns across 9 bases. After removal of 5 bases from V and 3 bases from J, the junction contained 5 bases not matched to a gene. This CDR3 is built from 15 residues. Germline CDR1 reads SGHRS; CDR2 reads YFSETQ. In DNA form, the CDR3 reads TGCGCCAGCAGACAGGGGGCTGGGGACACCGGGGAGCTGTTTTTT. Translating it yields CASRQGAGDTGELFF.

This chain uses TRBV13 with TRBJ1-6; tentatively, D is TRBD1 (6 bases). Germline loops: CDR1 PRHDT, CDR2 FYEKMQ (reference sequence). The CDR3 has 15 amino acids. Trimming left V 5 bases short and J 4 bases short, with 12 bases between. In DNA form, the CDR3 reads TGTGCCAGCAGCCCTCGGACAGTTTATAATTCACCCCTCCACTTT. This encodes CASSPRTVYNSPLHF. Using reference TRBV13 and TRBJ1-6 for the parts outside the CDR3, the full variable domain is AAGVIQSPRHLIKEKRETATLKCYPIPRHDTVYWYQQGPGQDPQFLISFYEKMQSDKGSIPDRFSAQQFSDYHSELNMSSLELGDSALYFCASSPRTVYNSPLHFGNGTRLTVT.

V gene TRBV7-6 combines with J gene TRBJ1-4; 8 bases fit TRBD1. V trimming: 1 base; J trimming: 7 bases; junction bases outside the gene matches: 5. This CDR3 is built from 15 residues. Germline V gives CDR1 SGHVS, CDR2 FNYEAQ. CDR3 in amino acids: CASSLGPGGIEKLFF. CDR3 nucleotide sequence: TGTGCCAGCAGCTTAGGGCCAGGGGGCATTGAAAAACTGTTTTTT.

This chain uses TRBV29-1 with TRBJ2-1; tentatively, D is TRBD2 (5 bases). The CDR3 runs to 12 residues. Per germline, CDR1 SQVTM and CDR2 ANQGSEA. The V end was cut by 6 bases, the J end by 1 base, with 7 bases between. CDR3 DNA: TGCAGCGTCGGGGAGTCCTACAATGAGCAGTTCTTC. Translating it yields CSVGESYNEQFF.

The chain couples TRBV4-1 to TRBJ1-1, with D tentatively TRBD1 (6 bases). This CDR3 spans 12 amino acids. Per the germline V gene, CDR1 is MGHRA and CDR2 is YSYEKL. V was pared by 8 bases and J by 8 bases, with 15 bases between. This CDR3 reads CASHPLRGEAFF. DNA of the CDR3: TGCGCCAGCCACCCACTTAGGGGGGAAGCTTTCTTT.

V is TRBV4-2 and J is TRBJ1-2; TRBD1 might be the D (5 bases). V gave up 0 bases and J gave up 4 bases, with 9 bases separating them. Germline lookup yields CDR1 LGHNA and CDR2 YNFKEQ. The CDR3 is 14 amino acids. CDR3 region: CASSQEGQGYGYTF. For the CDR3, the DNA is TGTGCCAGCAGCCAAGAAGGGCAGGGCTATGGCTACACCTTC.

The sample holds a few counts of this clone. V is TRBV10-1 and J is TRBJ1-1; 8 bases agree with TRBD1. This CDR3 is built from 17 residues. V lost 0 bases and J lost 0; bases outside the gene matches: 6. Germline V lookup: CDR1 WNHNN, CDR2 SYGVQD (reference sequence). In DNA, the CDR3 is TGCGCCAGCAGTGAGTCGGGGGGACAGGCTCTGAACACTGAAGCTTTCTTT. Amino acid sequence: CASSESGGQALNTEAFF.

The chain joins TRBV4-3 to TRBJ1-1; tentatively, D is TRBD1 (5 bases). This CDR3 has 15 residues. Germline values: CDR1 LGHNA, CDR2 YSLEER. V shed 4 bases and J shed 4 bases, with 16 bases lying between them. CDR3 DNA sequence: TGCGCCAGCAGCCCGCAGGCGGGGGGGAGCACTGAAGCTTTCTTT. Amino acids: CASSPQAGGSTEAFF.

This clone was counted a few times. J is TRBJ1-2 and V is TRBV29-1; TRBD1 matches at 9 bases. This CDR3 comprises 13 residues. J was trimmed by 4 bases and V by 7 bases; bases with no gene match: 7. Germline CDR1 reads SQVTM; CDR2 reads ANQGSEA. CDR3 protein: CSALQGAIYGYTF. The CDR3 nucleotides read TGCAGCGCTTTACAGGGGGCGATCTATGGCTACACCTTC. Filled out from reference TRBV29-1 and TRBJ1-2, the complete variable domain reads SAVISQKPSRDICQRGTSLTIQCQVDSQVTMMFWYRQQPGQSLTLIATANQGSEATYESGFVIDKFPISRPNLTFSTLTVSNMSPEDSSIYLCSALQGAIYGYTFGSGTRLTVV.

V gene TRBV30 combines with J gene TRBJ2-3; D remains unclear. This CDR3 has 16 residues. Germline lookup yields CDR1 GTSNPN and CDR2 SVGIG (reference sequence). Trimming pared 0 bases from V and 0 bases from J, leaving 13 bases between. CDR3 sequence: CAWSVSVALSTDTQYF. DNA for the CDR3: TGTGCCTGGAGTGTTTCAGTAGCCCTTAGCACAGATACGCAGTATTTT.

The chain couples TRBV5-6 to TRBJ2-7; 7 bases match TRBD1. Germline CDR1 reads SGHDT; CDR2 reads YYEEEE. With V trimmed by 4 bases and J by 2 bases, 12 bases remained unmatched. This CDR3 contains 16 residues. The CDR3 loop is CASSPFIGQETYEQYF. CDR3 DNA sequence: TGTGCCAGCAGCCCCTTTATTGGACAGGAAACCTACGAGCAGTACTTC.

The chain combines TRBV30 with TRBJ1-2, with TRBD1 identical over 9 bases. Trimming at V came to 5 bases and at J to 1 base, leaving 11 bases not matched to a gene. This CDR3 is 16 amino acids long. CDR1 and CDR2 (germline): GTSNPN, SVGIG (reference sequence). CDR3 region: CAWWHRGPEDNYGYTF. The CDR3 DNA is TGTGCCTGGTGGCACAGGGGGCCTGAAGATAACTATGGCTACACCTTC.

The V gene is TRBV19, the J gene TRBJ2-3, with 8 bases identical to TRBD1. V was clipped by 5 bases and J by 5 bases; unmatched bases: 9. Germline assignment: CDR1 LNHDA and CDR2 SQIVND (reference sequence). This CDR3 is built from 15 residues. CDR3 sequence reads: CASSVDRGALDTQYF. CDR3 DNA sequence: TGTGCCAGTAGTGTCGACAGGGGCGCCTTAGATACGCAGTATTTT.

The gene calls are TRBV5-4 and TRBJ1-2; 8 bases align to TRBD1. V lost 4 bases, J lost 1 base, and 12 bases stayed unmatched. This CDR3 has 17 residues. Germline V CDR1 and CDR2: SGHNT, YYREEE (reference sequence). The CDR3 nucleotides read TGTGCCAGCAGCCCCGGACAGGGTATGGGGTTTAACTATGGCTACACCTTC. Translation gives CASSPGQGMGFNYGYTF.

The V call is TRBV29-1, the J call TRBJ1-5; D is possibly TRBD1 (5 bases). V lost 1 base to trimming and J lost 4 bases, with 8 bases between them. The CDR3 extends over 13 amino acids. Germline CDR1 is SQVTM and CDR2 is ANQGSEA. CDR3 loop: CSVEVDSNQPQHF. Written as DNA, the CDR3 is TGCAGCGTTGAAGTTGACAGTAATCAGCCCCAGCATTTT.

J is TRBJ2-3 and V is TRBV5-5; weak D call: TRBD2 (5 bases). Germline V gene data show CDR1 as SGHKS and CDR2 as YYEKEE (reference sequence). CDR3 length: 15 amino acids. V was trimmed by 0 bases and J by 1 base, leaving 9 bases between them. CDR3 sequence reads: CASSLVPGGTDTQYF. The CDR3 bases are TGTGCCAGCAGCTTGGTTCCCGGGGGCACAGATACGCAGTATTTT.

The chain couples TRBV30 to TRBJ1-2; 9 nucleotides line up with TRBD1. Trimming took 0 bases from V and 4 from J; bases not matched to a gene: 9. The CDR3 runs 16 residues. Germline CDR1 reads GTSNPN; CDR2 reads SVGIG (reference sequence). This CDR3 reads CAWSVRDREYGYGYTF. CDR3 nucleotides: TGTGCCTGGAGTGTCCGGGACAGGGAGTATGGCTATGGCTACACCTTC.

The V and J genes are TRBV6-1 and TRBJ1-5; D unresolved. Per the germline V gene, CDR1 is MNHNS and CDR2 is SASEGT. The CDR3 has 13 residues. V was shortened by 10 bases and J by 7 bases, with 17 bases between the two germline ends. DNA of the CDR3: TGTGCCATTGCGGGCCCCGCGCCGCAGCCCCAGCATTTT. Translating gives CAIAGPAPQPQHF.

The chain couples TRBV10-3 to TRBJ2-7; tentative D call: TRBD2 (5 bases). There are 13 residues in the CDR3. The V end lost 10 bases, the J end lost 6 bases, and 19 bases lay between the germline ends. Germline assignment: CDR1 ENHRY and CDR2 SYGVKD. The CDR3: CATSREGLGEQYF. In DNA form, the CDR3 reads TGTGCCACCTCAAGAGAGGGTCTCGGCGAGCAGTACTTC.

The chain is built from TRBV4-1 and TRBJ2-1; perhaps TRBD1 as D (5 bases). The V end was cut by 0 bases, the J end by 2 bases, with 8 bases between. The CDR3 is made up of 15 amino acids. Germline V gives CDR1 MGHRA, CDR2 YSYEKL. The CDR3 sequence: CASSQDPDTYNEQFF. The CDR3 DNA sequence: TGCGCCAGCAGCCAAGATCCGGACACCTACAATGAGCAGTTCTTC.

In this sample, this clone turned up a few times. CDR3 DNA sequence: TGTGCCCCGGCACGAGGGCGGGGGTTTAAGTCCTACAATGAGCAGTTCTTC. Protein product: CAPARGRGFKSYNEQFF. This chain connects TRBV10-3 to TRBJ2-1; TRBD2 matches at 7 bases. The V gene's germline CDR1 is ENHRY and CDR2 SYGVKD. The CDR3 is made up of 17 amino acids. With V trimmed by 11 bases and J by 1 base, 17 bases remained unmatched.

The chain recombines TRBV5-1 with TRBJ2-5; maybe TRBD2 (5 bases). V was trimmed by 0 bases and J by 3 bases, leaving 15 bases between them. This CDR3 is built from 16 residues. Germline V gives CDR1 SGHRS, CDR2 YFSETQ. CDR3 residues: CASSLGGSGMEETQYF. DNA of the CDR3: TGCGCCAGCAGCTTGGGAGGTTCGGGGATGGAAGAGACCCAGTACTTC.

The chain joins TRBV7-2 to TRBJ2-1; 12 positions agree with TRBD2. Germline assignment: CDR1 SGHTA and CDR2 FQGNSA. The CDR3 totals 16 residues. Trimming removed 0 bases from V and 9 bases from J; junction bases left unmatched: 6. CDR3 coding DNA: TGTGCCAGCAGCTTAGCCCTAGCGGGGGGGCAAGGTGAGCAGTTCTTC. Its protein product is CASSLALAGGQGEQFF. Full variable domain (remainder filled in from reference TRBV7-2 and TRBJ2-1): GAGVSQSPSNKVTEKGKDVELRCDPISGHTALYWYRQSLGQGLEFLIYFQGNSAPDKSGLPSDRFSAERTGGSVSTLTIQRTQQEDSAVYLCASSLALAGGQGEQFFGPGTRLTVL.

This clone was seen once. Distinct nucleotide sequences in the sample also encode this CDR3. V gene TRBV6-5 combines with J gene TRBJ2-7; possibly TRBD1 for D (5 bases). The CDR3 covers 13 residues. With 0 bases removed from V and 7 bases from J, the gap between germline ends came to 10 bases. Germline CDR1 reads MNHEY; CDR2 reads SVGAGI. CDR3 sequence (DNA): TGTGCCAGCAGTTACTCAGGGGAATATGAGCAGTACTTC. Its translation is CASSYSGEYEQYF.

This chain connects TRBV5-6 to TRBJ2-2; 7 bases are a match to TRBD2. V was clipped by 5 bases and J by 5 bases; unmatched bases: 3. The CDR3 has 13 residues. Germline loops: CDR1 SGHDT, CDR2 YYEEEE. This CDR3 is CASSRTSTGELFF. The CDR3 DNA reads as TGTGCCAGCAGTAGGACTAGTACCGGGGAGCTGTTTTTT.

The chain couples TRBV9 to TRBJ1-1; D gene uncertain. Germline CDR1 reads SGDLS; CDR2 reads YYNGEE. V was trimmed by 4 bases and J by 0 bases, leaving 7 bases between them. The CDR3 totals 13 residues. The CDR3 nucleotides read TGTGCCAGCAGCCCGCGTATGAACACTGAAGCTTTCTTT. It yields the protein CASSPRMNTEAFF.

This clone was detected only a few times. The V and J genes are TRBV30 and TRBJ1-1, with D perhaps matching TRBD1 (6 bases). Germline CDR1 is GTSNPN and CDR2 is SVGIG (reference sequence). This CDR3 is built from 13 residues. CDR3 coding DNA: TGTGCTGGGCGACGGGGGGCCGATACTGAAGCTTTCTTT. This translates into CAGRRGADTEAFF.